The clone carrying this T cell receptor beta chain was detected only once. Unmatched junction bases numbered 3, after V lost 5 bases and J lost 7 bases. The CDR3 consists of 13 residues. Per germline, CDR1 LNHDA and CDR2 SQIVND (reference sequence). Here immunoSEQ multiplex PCR was the method, and the copy in TCRdb shows in-frame clones only, minus some. The table has about 75,000 clones, 94% seen once. This specimen belongs to a study of T cell changes during pregnancy in multiple sclerosis. The sequence came from a female donor with multiple sclerosis, enrolled in a pregnancy study. Material: CD4+ T cells from peripheral blood mononuclear cells, obtained after pregnancy. The V gene is TRBV19, the J gene TRBJ2-2; TRBD2 matches 8 bases. The CDR3 nucleotides are TGTGCCAGTAGTCCCGGGACTAGCGGGGAGCTGTTTTTT. This translates into CASSPGTSGELFF.